This T cell receptor beta chain originates from a study of T cell repertoires in cytomegalovirus infection. Across the whole study: Through public TCR beta signatures, both CMV infection and matching HLA type were indicated.

In TCRdb, the reads were re-called with MiXCR into one record per CDR3 protein. The repertoire consists of 150,000 to 200,000 distinct CDR3 sequences, with roughly 9% occurring once and the leading ten covering about 4.2%. The study, taken as a whole, reports: Dominating the ex vivo response were HLA-C-restricted CMV-specific TCR beta clonotypes. Pooled public TCR beta family frequency picked out CMV carriers with the relevant HLA.

With regard to this clonotype: Its antigen is not identified.

The germline V gene has CDR1 DFQATT and CDR2 SNEGSKA (reference sequence). The CDR3 length is 15 residues. The trim removed 6 bases at V and 8 bases at J, leaving 16 bases unmatched. The sequence was collected from a human donor in good health (CMV status not recorded). Some clones in this sample may be carry-over from other donors' samples. Source material: PBMCs. The chain carries TRBV20-1 and TRBJ1-2; the match to TRBD1 covers 9 bases. The CDR3 region is CSASPNQGQGGGYTF. The DNA for the CDR3 is TGCAGTGCCAGCCCGAATCAGGGACAGGGTGGGGGCTACACCTTC.